The 20 T cell receptor beta chains reported below all come from one sample, sequenced in a study of T cell repertoires in cytomegalovirus infection. TCRdb reanalysed the reads using MiXCR and keeps one entry per CDR3 protein. The table lists approximately 500,000 distinct CDR3 sequences, 16% of them singletons. The sample consisted of CD8+ T cells from PBMCs. These receptors all stem from a human donor in good health (CMV status not recorded). Some clones in this sample may be carry-over from other donors' samples.

The J gene is TRBJ1-2, the V gene TRBV9; tentatively, D is TRBD1 (6 bases). The CDR3 is 14 amino acids. Trimming left V 2 bases short and J 5 bases short, with 13 bases between. Germline V gene lookup returns CDR1 SGDLS and CDR2 YYNGEE. The CDR3 bases are TGTGCCAGCAGCGTCGAGGGGGGGGAGTATGGCTACACCTTC. This codes for CASSVEGGEYGYTF.

Only a few counts were recorded for this clonotype. The DNA for the CDR3 is TGTGCCAGGGCGGCGGATACGCAGTATTTT. This encodes CARAADTQYF. V is TRBV2 and J is TRBJ2-3; unclear D gene. The V and J ends lost 9 bases and 6 bases respectively, with 7 bases between them. Germline lookup yields CDR1 SNHLY and CDR2 FYNNEI. The CDR3 is 10 amino acids.

This chain uses TRBV19 with TRBJ2-1; D is ambiguous. V was cut by 3 bases and J by 6 bases, with 12 bases left in between. The CDR3 runs to 14 residues. Germline CDR1 reads LNHDA; CDR2 reads SQIVND (reference sequence). As DNA, the CDR3 is TGTGCCAGTAGTATTCCCGAGGCCTTCAATGAGCAGTTCTTC. Encoded protein: CASSIPEAFNEQFF.

The chain employs TRBV4-1 and TRBJ1-1; no clear D gene. The CDR3 consists of 14 residues. V lost 2 bases and J 7 bases, leaving 14 bases between the germline ends. Germline V gives CDR1 MGHRA, CDR2 YSYEKL. CDR3 nucleotide sequence: TGCGCCAGCAGCCAACCCGCGCCGGGCTTTGAAGCTTTCTTT. This sequence encodes CASSQPAPGFEAFF.

As regards this clonotype: The CDR3 end shows no conserved phenylalanine or tryptophan, and so a read error is likely. The DNA is omitted, as the CDR3 cannot be located on it reliably, and the CDR3 follows TCRdb's listing. The V and J genes are TRBV19 and TRBJ2-1. CDR1 and CDR2 (germline): LNHDA, SQIVND (reference sequence). The CDR3 comprises 12 residues, both ends counted. The CDR3: CASSIAFNEQLL.

V and J are TRBV6-5 and TRBJ1-2; perhaps TRBD1 as D (5 bases). The ends were cut back, 5 bases at V and 0 bases at J, with 13 bases in the middle. Looked up from germline, CDR1 is MNHEY and CDR2 is SVGAGI. This CDR3 has 15 amino acids. CDR3 sequence (DNA): TGTGCCAGCAGTACGGGGGATTCAACTAACTATGGCTACACCTTC. It specifies CASSTGDSTNYGYTF.

This clonotype was recorded many times. This chain connects TRBV12-3 or TRBV12-4 to TRBJ1-1; the D gene is possibly TRBD1 (6 bases). This CDR3 contains 12 residues. V was trimmed by 6 bases and J by 5 bases, leaving 10 bases between them. CDR3 in amino acids: CASRPTGTEAFF. DNA for the CDR3: TGTGCCAGCAGACCAACAGGGACTGAAGCTTTCTTT.

There are many counts of this clonotype. J is TRBJ2-2 and V is TRBV7-9; the match to TRBD2 covers 9 bases. The CDR3 consists of 15 residues. Unmatched junction bases numbered 10, after V lost 6 bases and J lost 8 bases. The germline gives CDR1 SEHNR, CDR2 FQNEAQ (reference sequence). CDR3 sequence (DNA): TGTGCCAGCAGTTCCCCTAGCGGGAAGGAGGGGGAGCTGTTTTTT. As protein: CASSSPSGKEGELFF.

The CDR3 here is CAIGVSTNEKLFF. The CDR3 coding sequence is TGTGCCATCGGTGTATCAACTAATGAAAAACTGTTTTTT. The chain uses TRBV10-3 and TRBJ1-4; D gene uncertain. The CDR3 is 13 residues long. Trimming stripped 8 bases from V and 0 bases from J, with 7 bases between. In germline, CDR1 is ENHRY, CDR2 SYGVKD.

This clonotype was seen more than once but under ten times. The chain is built from TRBV5-1 and TRBJ2-2; possibly TRBD2 for D (5 bases). Germline loops: CDR1 SGHRS, CDR2 YFSETQ. V lost 1 base, J lost 3 bases, and 10 bases lay in between. The CDR3 has 15 amino acids. The CDR3 DNA reads TGCGCCAGCAGCTTGTTCGGGGATGACACCGGGGAGCTGTTTTTT. Amino acid sequence: CASSLFGDDTGELFF.

This clonotype was seen only a few times. The rearrangement uses TRBV5-4 and TRBJ2-7; 7 nucleotides match TRBD1. Germline lookup yields CDR1 SGHNT and CDR2 YYREEE (reference sequence). The CDR3 extends over 16 amino acids. V was clipped by 0 bases and J by 6 bases; unmatched bases: 12. CDR3: CASSLVSPGGLVEQYF. The CDR3 DNA reads as TGTGCCAGCAGCTTGGTCTCACCAGGGGGTCTAGTCGAGCAGTACTTC.

This clonotype was detected only a few times. The rearrangement joins TRBV7-6 to TRBJ1-3, with a tentative D call TRBD1 (6 bases). Trimming removed 2 bases at V and 3 bases at J, with 11 bases between. CDR1 and CDR2 (germline): SGHVS, FNYEAQ. This CDR3 has 15 amino acids. The DNA of the CDR3 is TGTGCCAGCAGCTTACCCGGGGGCAATGGAAACACCATATATTTT. As protein: CASSLPGGNGNTIYF.

Many counts were recorded for this clonotype. The chain links TRBV28 to TRBJ2-1; a possible D gene is TRBD2 (6 bases). Per the germline V gene, CDR1 is MDHEN and CDR2 is SYDVKM. V was cut by 6 bases and J by 0 bases, with 12 bases left in between. This CDR3 is 15 amino acids long. DNA of the CDR3: TGTGCCAGCAGCTTTAGCGGCTACTCCTACAATGAGCAGTTCTTC. Protein: CASSFSGYSYNEQFF.

This clonotype was recorded many times. The chain is built from TRBV28 and TRBJ1-1; 9 bases map to TRBD1. The CDR3 loop spans 15 amino acids. CDR1 MDHEN and CDR2 SYDVKM come from the germline V gene. J was trimmed by 5 bases and V by 3 bases; bases with no gene match: 7. This chain's CDR3 is CASSFPGQGRTEAFF. CDR3 coding DNA: TGTGCCAGCAGTTTCCCGGGACAGGGAAGAACTGAAGCTTTCTTT.

This clonotype was counted ten times or more. This chain links TRBV7-9 with TRBJ1-3; 10 bases are a match to TRBD1. Losses at the gene ends were 5 bases for V and 5 bases for J; bases not matched to a gene: 6. The germline gives CDR1 SEHNR, CDR2 FQNEAQ (reference sequence). The CDR3 runs 15 residues. The CDR3 is CASSPTGGFRNTIYF. As DNA, the CDR3 is TGTGCCAGCAGCCCGACAGGGGGCTTCCGAAACACCATATATTTT.

This clonotype was counted ten times or more. The J gene is TRBJ2-1, the V gene TRBV7-9; 10 bases map to TRBD2. This CDR3 has 15 amino acids. V shed 5 bases, J shed 3 bases, and the junction held 4 bases outside the gene matches. Looked up from germline, CDR1 is SEHNR and CDR2 is FQNEAQ (reference sequence). CDR3 nucleotide sequence: TGTGCCAGCAGCCCAGGGACTAGCGTCTACAATGAGCAGTTCTTC. It specifies CASSPGTSVYNEQFF.

This chain links TRBV9 with TRBJ2-5; D possibly corresponds to TRBD1 (5 bases). This CDR3 contains 15 residues. Germline V gene lookup returns CDR1 SGDLS and CDR2 YYNGEE. Trimming removed 3 bases at V and 1 base at J, with 13 bases between. The CDR3 sequence: CASSGAQGSQETQYF. CDR3 bases: TGTGCCAGCAGCGGGGCCCAGGGATCCCAAGAGACCCAGTACTTC. Variable domain in full (rest from reference TRBV9 and TRBJ2-5): DSGVTQTPKHLITATGQRVTLRCSPRSGDLSVYWYQQSLDQGLQFLIQYYNGEERAKGNILERFSAQQFPDLHSELNLSSLELGDSALYFCASSGAQGSQETQYFGPGTRLLVL.

This clonotype was seen repeatedly, ten times or more. The V and J genes are TRBV27 and TRBJ1-5; no definite D call. The V end lost 6 bases, the J end lost 0 bases, and 6 bases lay between the germline ends. CDR1 MNHEY and CDR2 SMNVEV come from the germline V gene (reference sequence). The CDR3 is 13 residues long. CDR3: CASRRDSNQPQHF. CDR3 DNA sequence: TGTGCCAGCAGACGGGATAGCAATCAGCCCCAGCATTTT.

The sample holds a few counts of this clonotype. J is TRBJ1-1 and V is TRBV9; a possible D gene is TRBD1 (5 bases). The CDR3 covers 18 residues. Germline CDR1 is SGDLS and CDR2 is YYNGEE. The V end was cut by 2 bases, the J end by 4 bases, with 24 bases between. The chain's CDR3 is CASSVLDTPGIMGTEAFF. The CDR3 DNA is TGTGCCAGCAGCGTTCTGGACACCCCGGGAATCATGGGCACTGAAGCTTTCTTT. Based on the CDR3 plus reference TRBV9 and TRBJ1-1, the full variable domain is DSGVTQTPKHLITATGQRVTLRCSPRSGDLSVYWYQQSLDQGLQFLIQYYNGEERAKGNILERFSAQQFPDLHSELNLSSLELGDSALYFCASSVLDTPGIMGTEAFFGQGTRLTVV.

The chain carries TRBV2 and TRBJ2-3, with 9 bases lining up with TRBD2. V was pared by 2 bases and J by 0 bases, with 6 bases of the junction left unmatched. The CDR3 is 17 amino acids. Germline loops: CDR1 SNHLY, CDR2 FYNNEI. CDR3 in amino acids: CASSEWSGGISTDTQYF. CDR3 in DNA: TGTGCCAGCAGTGAATGGAGCGGGGGGATTAGCACAGATACGCAGTATTTT.